The clone carrying this T cell receptor (beta chain) appeared once. As handled by the study authors: How many nucleated cells were present was estimated from reference gene primer amplification. Data came from immunoSEQ multiplex PCR; TCRdb stores just in-frame clones and leaves some out. V and J calls and clone size are those listed in that table; D and trimming were worked out from the DNA. The sample has fewer than 300,000 clones; around 88% are singletons. These data come from a study of blood T cell repertoires in COVID-19. Study at large: Donors in the United States, Italy and Spain gave samples during acute or convalescent COVID-19. PBMCs, B-cell-depleted T cells, or T cells were the source of the cDNA or gDNA that made up the material.

V lost 6 bases to trimming and J lost 3 bases, with 17 bases between them. The germline V gene encodes CDR1 KGHSH and CDR2 LQKENI. The CDR3 spans 15 residues. V is TRBV18 and J is TRBJ1-1, with D possibly matching TRBD1 (5 bases). Sequenced: peripheral blood. This receptor was taken from a man aged 25-40 years with acute or convalescent COVID-19. CDR3 sequence: CASSSQGGEYTEAFF. In nucleotides, the CDR3 is TGTGCCAGCTCGTCGCAGGGAGGGGAATACACTGAAGCTTTCTTT.